This paragraph covers one T cell receptor beta chain sequence. This entry comes from a study of OX40 agonist ivuxolimab in advanced cancers. Study overall: Cancers in dose escalation were hepatocellular, melanoma, renal cell and head and neck.

V was pared by 7 bases and J by 3 bases, with 21 bases between. Germline values: CDR1 SNHLY, CDR2 FYNNEI. The CDR3 consists of 16 residues. Assay used: immunoSEQ multiplex PCR; TCRdb lists only in-frame clones, some missing. The repertoire has 100,000 or so clones, approximately 87% of them found once; the top ten carry around 5.5%. This specimen was CD4+ or CD8+ T cells sorted from blood, taken in a trial of the OX40 agonist ivuxolimab. The TCR was taken from an adult with an advanced solid tumor such as melanoma, head and neck, liver or kidney cancer. This chain joins TRBV2 and TRBJ1-2, with D possibly matching TRBD1 (6 bases). In DNA, the CDR3 is TGTGCCAGCAAGGGGTGGATGGGGGGCATTGACTATGGCTACACCTTC. Translation: CASKGWMGGIDYGYTF.